This T cell receptor (beta chain) was obtained from a study of blood T cell repertoires in COVID-19. On the study more broadly: Whether acute or convalescent, the COVID-19 samples came from the United States, Italy and Spain. PBMCs, B-cell-depleted T cells, or T cells provided the cDNA or gDNA that made up the material.

Authors' methods: Reference gene primer amplification gave estimated nucleated cell counts. The repertoire was sequenced with immunoSEQ multiplex PCR; TCRdb's copy has only in-frame clones and lacks some. V and J calls and clone size are as listed in that table; D and trimming were resolved from the DNA. The sample includes some 96,000 clones, about nine tenths of them seen just once. The CDR3 length is 15 residues. Germline lookup yields CDR1 KGHSH and CDR2 LQKENI. The J segment lost 4 bases and the V segment lost 8 bases, leaving 13 bases of the junction unmatched. The receptor was isolated from a man aged 55 to 70 with acute or convalescent COVID-19. The sequenced material came from peripheral blood. The chain couples TRBV18 to TRBJ1-1, with 7 bases that match TRBD1. CDR3 DNA sequence: TGTGCCAGCGCGGGGACAGAAGGCAAGGGCACTGAAGCTTTCTTT. Amino acid sequence: CASAGTEGKGTEAFF.